Listed below are T cell receptor beta chains from one sample, sequenced in a study of CD8 T cells in Susac syndrome. One entry per CDR3 protein results from TCRdb running MiXCR on the immunoSEQ multiplex PCR reads. The data show about 120,000 distinct CDR3 sequences, roughly 94% seen once. The sequenced sample was CD8+ T cells from PBMCs. The receptors were gathered from a human donor with Susac syndrome. Each CDR3 is given with its conserved first and last residue. D genes are given only for firm matches. Some rows mark clone size as missing; the rest say once, few, many or name a class of expanded clone.

TRBV29-1,TRBJ2-2,NA,NA,CSVSWGGELFF,TGCAGCGTTTCCTGGGGCGGGGAGCTGTTTTTT
TRBV12-3/TRBV12-4,TRBJ2-1,once,NA,CASSPLAEGTDEQFF,TGTGCCAGCAGTCCCTTAGCGGAGGGTACGGATGAGCAGTTCTTC
TRBV2,TRBJ2-3,NA,NA,CASISRGRVINTQYF,TGTGCCAGCATTTCACGAGGACGGGTTATCAATACGCAGTATTTT
TRBV23-1,TRBJ2-3,NA,TRBD1,CASSIPTGTTDTQYF,TGCGCCAGCAGCATACCGACAGGGACCACAGATACGCAGTATTTT
TRBV11-2,TRBJ2-5,NA,NA,CASTNFQETQYF,TGTGCCAGTACTAACTTCCAAGAGACCCAGTACTTC
TRBV4-2,TRBJ1-1,once,NA,CASSQEAGANTEAFF,TGTGCCAGCAGCCAAGAGGCAGGGGCGAACACTGAAGCTTTCTTT
TRBV29-1,TRBJ2-1,NA,TRBD1,CSVVKTGAIKPEQFF,TGCAGCGTTGTTAAGACAGGGGCAATTAAGCCTGAGCAGTTCTTC
TRBV25-1,TRBJ2-7,NA,TRBD1,CASSGTGTAYEQYF,TGTGCCAGCAGTGGTACCGGGACAGCCTACGAGCAGTACTTC
TRBV30,TRBJ2-2,NA,NA,CAWSGQTGELFF,TGTGCCTGGAGTGGACAGACCGGGGAGCTGTTTTTT
TRBV20-1,TRBJ2-2,NA,NA,CSARGPFDTGELFF,TGCAGTGCTAGAGGCCCCTTCGACACCGGGGAGCTGTTTTTT
TRBV11-2,TRBJ2-7,NA,TRBD2,CASSPSGGIYEQYF,TGTGCCAGCAGCCCCAGCGGGGGGATCTACGAGCAGTACTTC
TRBV9,TRBJ2-7,NA,NA,CASSASADASYEQYF,TGTGCCAGCAGCGCGAGTGCCGACGCCTCCTACGAGCAGTACTTC
TRBV27,TRBJ1-1,NA,NA,CASSLSENTEAFF,TGTGCCAGCAGTTTATCAGAGAACACTGAAGCTTTCTTT
TRBV9,TRBJ1-2,NA,TRBD1,CASSATGASRGYTF,TGTGCCAGCAGCGCAACAGGGGCCTCTCGGGGCTACACCTTC
TRBV20-1,TRBJ2-5,NA,TRBD1,CSARDLGQPVRETQYF,TGCAGTGCTAGAGATTTGGGACAGCCAGTGCGGGAGACCCAGTACTTC
TRBV6-1,TRBJ2-6,NA,NA,CASSDAGYSGANVLTF,TGTGCCAGCAGTGACGCAGGCTACTCTGGGGCCAACGTCCTGACTTTC
TRBV12-3/TRBV12-4,TRBJ2-3,NA,TRBD2,CASSLRTSGGADTQYF,TGTGCCAGCAGTTTACGGACTAGCGGGGGGGCGGATACGCAGTATTTT
TRBV4-3,TRBJ1-4,NA,NA,CASSQDGTNEKLFF,TGCGCCAGCAGCCAGGATGGGACTAATGAAAAACTGTTTTTT
TRBV13,TRBJ2-6,NA,TRBD1,CASSHGTGSGANVLTF,TGTGCCAGCAGCCACGGGACAGGGTCTGGGGCCAACGTCCTGACTTTC
TRBV20-1,TRBJ2-7,NA,NA,CSARRGSSYEQYF,TGCAGTGCTAGGCGGGGTTCTTCCTACGAGCAGTACTTC
TRBV2,TRBJ2-7,NA,TRBD2,CASNVNSGNSYEQYF,TGTGCCAGCAATGTTAATAGCGGGAACTCCTACGAGCAGTACTTC
TRBV5-1,TRBJ2-1,NA,NA,CASSLRESSYNEQFF,TGCGCCAGCAGCTTGCGGGAGAGCTCCTACAATGAGCAGTTCTTC
TRBV7-9,TRBJ1-1,NA,TRBD1,CASSRAGTGVPEAFF,TGTGCCAGCAGTCGAGCCGGGACAGGGGTGCCTGAAGCTTTCTTT
TRBV30,TRBJ2-5,once,NA,CAWRPPGRYQETQYF,TGTGCCTGGAGGCCTCCGGGACGGTACCAAGAGACCCAGTACTTC
TRBV9,TRBJ2-7,NA,TRBD2,CASSVAAGATYEQYF,TGTGCCAGCAGCGTAGCAGCGGGGGCTACCTACGAGCAGTACTTC
TRBV20-1,TRBJ1-1,NA,NA,CSARDPQSLNTEAFF,TGCAGTGCTAGAGATCCCCAATCCCTGAACACTGAAGCTTTCTTT
TRBV6-5,TRBJ2-7,NA,TRBD1,CASGGQGENEQYF,TGTGCCAGCGGGGGACAGGGGGAAAACGAGCAGTACTTC
TRBV27,TRBJ2-4,NA,NA,CASSRGLGTGKNIQYF,TGTGCCAGCAGTCGGGGGCTGGGGACGGGTAAAAACATTCAGTACTTC
TRBV27,TRBJ2-1,NA,TRBD2,CASSLAGGSYNEQFF,TGTGCCAGCAGTTTAGCGGGGGGGAGCTACAATGAGCAGTTCTTC
TRBV27,TRBJ1-2,NA,NA,CASRSLDGYTF,TGTGCCAGCCGTTCTTTAGATGGCTACACCTTC
TRBV19,TRBJ2-2,NA,TRBD1,CASSTGTGNTGELFF,TGTGCCAGTTCTACCGGGACAGGGAACACCGGGGAGCTGTTTTTT
TRBV12-3/TRBV12-4,TRBJ2-7,NA,NA,CASSLGTGPVYEQYF,TGTGCCAGCAGTCTCGGGACCGGGCCAGTCTACGAGCAGTACTTC
TRBV27,TRBJ2-1,NA,NA,CAVGGLWWPQFF,TGTGCCGTGGGGGGTTTGTGGTGGCCCCAGTTCTTC
TRBV4-2,TRBJ2-7,NA,NA,CASSVERVTYEQYF,TGTGCCAGCAGCGTCGAGAGGGTAACATACGAGCAGTACTTC
TRBV5-1,TRBJ2-3,NA,TRBD2,CGLSGGGDTQYF,TGCGGACTTAGCGGGGGGGGAGATACGCAGTATTTT
TRBV12-3/TRBV12-4,TRBJ2-7,NA,NA,CASRQDSSLSYEQYF,TGTGCCAGCAGGCAGGACAGTTCCCTCTCCTACGAGCAGTACTTC
TRBV5-4,TRBJ2-7,NA,NA,CASSAETVYEQYF,TGTGCCAGCAGCGCCGAGACAGTCTACGAGCAGTACTTC
TRBV19,TRBJ2-5,NA,NA,CASSIGLETQYF,TGTGCCAGTAGTATCGGGCTAGAGACCCAGTACTTC
TRBV28,TRBJ2-5,NA,TRBD2,CASSLWPSGGYQETQYF,TGTGCCAGCAGTTTATGGCCTAGCGGGGGATACCAAGAGACCCAGTACTTC
TRBV7-9,TRBJ1-1,NA,NA,CASIPGLAGAEAFF,TGTGCCAGCATCCCCGGGCTGGCCGGGGCTGAAGCTTTCTTT
TRBV4-2,TRBJ1-1,NA,NA,CASSQDFGESTEAFF,TGTGCCAGCAGCCAAGATTTCGGGGAGAGCACTGAAGCTTTCTTT
TRBV20-1,TRBJ1-6,NA,TRBD1,CSARVTGSNSPLHF,TGCAGTGCTAGAGTGACAGGGTCCAATTCACCCCTCCACTTT
TRBV20-1,TRBJ1-2,NA,NA,CSARNGDIEDYGYTF,TGCAGTGCTAGAAACGGGGATATAGAGGACTATGGCTACACCTTC
TRBV12-3/TRBV12-4,TRBJ2-5,NA,TRBD2,CASSLQLAGVETQYF,TGTGCCAGCAGTCTCCAACTAGCGGGGGTAGAGACCCAGTACTTC
TRBV5-1,TRBJ2-7,NA,TRBD2,CASSFVLAAPGEQYF,TGCGCCAGCAGCTTCGTACTAGCGGCCCCTGGCGAGCAGTACTTC
TRBV6-5,TRBJ1-2,NA,NA,CASSYEGGYGYTF,TGTGCCAGCAGTTACGAGGGAGGTTATGGCTACACCTTC
TRBV20-1,TRBJ1-2,NA,NA,CSAKESGAPPYGYTF,TGCAGTGCTAAAGAGTCGGGAGCTCCACCCTATGGCTACACCTTC
TRBV27,TRBJ2-1,once,NA,CASSLRQNEQFF,TGTGCCAGCAGTTTACGACAAAATGAGCAGTTCTTC
TRBV13,TRBJ2-3,NA,NA,CASSLVPQGDTQYF,TGTGCCAGCAGCTTAGTCCCTCAGGGAGATACGCAGTATTTT
TRBV7-9,TRBJ2-5,once,NA,CASSLIGGGYQETQYF,TGTGCCAGCAGCTTAATCGGTGGGGGATACCAAGAGACCCAGTACTTC
TRBV12-3/TRBV12-4,TRBJ1-2,NA,TRBD1,CASTSTGTGYGYTF,TGTGCCAGCACCTCAACCGGGACAGGTTATGGCTACACCTTC